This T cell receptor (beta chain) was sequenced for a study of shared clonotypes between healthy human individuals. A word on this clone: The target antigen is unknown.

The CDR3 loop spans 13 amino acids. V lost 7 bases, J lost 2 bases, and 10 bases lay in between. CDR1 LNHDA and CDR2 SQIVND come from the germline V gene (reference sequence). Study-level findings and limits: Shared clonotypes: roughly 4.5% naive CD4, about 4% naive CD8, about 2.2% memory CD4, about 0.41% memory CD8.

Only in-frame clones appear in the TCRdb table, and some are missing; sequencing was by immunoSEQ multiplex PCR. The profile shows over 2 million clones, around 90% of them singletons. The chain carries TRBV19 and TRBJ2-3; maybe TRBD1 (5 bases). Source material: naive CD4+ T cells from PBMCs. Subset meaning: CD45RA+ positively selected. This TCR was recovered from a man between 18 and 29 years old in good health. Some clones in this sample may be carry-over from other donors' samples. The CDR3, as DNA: TGTGCCAGTAATAAGGGGAACACAGATACGCAGTATTTT. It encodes CASNKGNTDTQYF.